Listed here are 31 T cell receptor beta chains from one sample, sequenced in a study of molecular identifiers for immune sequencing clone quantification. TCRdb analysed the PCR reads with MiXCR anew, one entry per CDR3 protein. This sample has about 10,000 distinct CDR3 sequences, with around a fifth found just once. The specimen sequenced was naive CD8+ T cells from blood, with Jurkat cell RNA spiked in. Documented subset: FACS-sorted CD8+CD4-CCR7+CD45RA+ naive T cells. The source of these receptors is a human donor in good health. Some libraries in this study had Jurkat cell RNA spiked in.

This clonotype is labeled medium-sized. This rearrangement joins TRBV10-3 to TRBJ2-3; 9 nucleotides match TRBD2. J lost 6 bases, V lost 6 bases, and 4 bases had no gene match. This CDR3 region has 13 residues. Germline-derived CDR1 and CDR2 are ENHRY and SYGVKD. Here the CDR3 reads CAIRAGGPDTQYF. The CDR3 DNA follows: TGTGCCATCAGGGCGGGAGGGCCGGATACGCAGTATTTT.

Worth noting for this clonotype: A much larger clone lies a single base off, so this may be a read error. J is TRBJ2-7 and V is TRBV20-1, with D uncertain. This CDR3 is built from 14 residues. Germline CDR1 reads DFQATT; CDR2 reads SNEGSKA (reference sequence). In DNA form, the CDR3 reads TGCGGTGCCCCCGGACCGGAGCGCTTGTACGAGCAGTACTTC. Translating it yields CGAPGPERLYEQYF.

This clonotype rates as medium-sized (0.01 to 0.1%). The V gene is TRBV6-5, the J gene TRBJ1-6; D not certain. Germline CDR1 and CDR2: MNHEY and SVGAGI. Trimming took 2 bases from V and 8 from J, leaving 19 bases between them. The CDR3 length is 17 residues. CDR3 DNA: TGTGCCAGCAGTTACAACACCAATCGGTGGATCGATTCACCCCTCCACTTT. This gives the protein CASSYNTNRWIDSPLHF.

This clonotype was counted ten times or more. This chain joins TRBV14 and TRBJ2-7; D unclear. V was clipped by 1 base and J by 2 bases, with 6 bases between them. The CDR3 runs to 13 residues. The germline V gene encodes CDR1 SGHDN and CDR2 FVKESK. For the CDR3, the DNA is TGTGCCAGCAGCCAAGTAGACCCCTACGAGCAGTACTTC. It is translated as CASSQVDPYEQYF. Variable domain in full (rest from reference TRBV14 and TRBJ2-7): EAGVTQFPSHSVIEKGQTVTLRCDPISGHDNLYWYRRVMGKEIKFLLHFVKESKQDESGMPNNRFLAERTGGTYSTLKVQPAELEDSGVYFCASSQVDPYEQYFGPGTRLTVT.

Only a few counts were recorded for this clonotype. As DNA, the CDR3 is TGTGCCAGCAGCTTAGGGAATCCGAACACCGGGGAGCTGTTTTTT. Residues: CASSLGNPNTGELFF. The rearrangement links TRBV7-3 to TRBJ2-2; D not certain. The CDR3 sequence is 15 residues long. Germline V gene data show CDR1 as SGHTA and CDR2 as FQGTGA. With 2 bases removed from V and 0 bases from J, the gap between germline ends came to 7 bases.

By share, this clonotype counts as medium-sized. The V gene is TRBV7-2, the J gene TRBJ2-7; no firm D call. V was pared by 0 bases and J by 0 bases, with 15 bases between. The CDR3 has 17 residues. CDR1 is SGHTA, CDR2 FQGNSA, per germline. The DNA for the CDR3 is TGTGCCAGCAGCTTAGCGTCTCCAGCTTCGGGCTCCTACGAGCAGTACTTC. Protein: CASSLASPASGSYEQYF.

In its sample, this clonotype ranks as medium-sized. CDR3 in DNA: TGTGCCAGCAGCCCTGCGGCTGGGGCTTATGGGGCCAACGTCCTGACTTTC. Residues: CASSPAAGAYGANVLTF. This sequence joins TRBV28 and TRBJ2-6; the D gene is possibly TRBD1 (5 bases). The ends were cut back, 6 bases at V and 3 bases at J, with 18 bases in the middle. The V gene's germline CDR1 is MDHEN and CDR2 SYDVKM. This CDR3 has 17 amino acids.

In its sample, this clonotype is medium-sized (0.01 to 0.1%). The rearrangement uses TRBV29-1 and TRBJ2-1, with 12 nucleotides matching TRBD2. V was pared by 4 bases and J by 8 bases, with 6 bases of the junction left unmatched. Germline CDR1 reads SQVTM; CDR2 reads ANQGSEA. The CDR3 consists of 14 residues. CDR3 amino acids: CSVGRTSGKYEQFF. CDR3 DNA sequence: TGCAGCGTTGGGAGGACTAGCGGGAAGTATGAGCAGTTCTTC.

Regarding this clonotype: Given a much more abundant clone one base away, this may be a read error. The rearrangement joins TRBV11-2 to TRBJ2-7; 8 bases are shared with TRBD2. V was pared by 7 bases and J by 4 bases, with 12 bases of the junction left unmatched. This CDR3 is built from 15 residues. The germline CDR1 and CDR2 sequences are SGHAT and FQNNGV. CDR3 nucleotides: TGTGCCAGCAAGTCACCGGGGGGGGTTGGGTACGAGCAGTACTTC. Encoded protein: CASKSPGGVGYEQYF.

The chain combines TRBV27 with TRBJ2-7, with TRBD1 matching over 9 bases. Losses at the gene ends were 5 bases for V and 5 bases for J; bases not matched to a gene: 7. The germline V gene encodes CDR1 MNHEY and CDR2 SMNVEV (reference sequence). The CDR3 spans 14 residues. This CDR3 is CASSAGTGIHEQYF. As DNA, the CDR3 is TGTGCCAGCAGTGCCGGGACAGGGATTCACGAGCAGTACTTC.

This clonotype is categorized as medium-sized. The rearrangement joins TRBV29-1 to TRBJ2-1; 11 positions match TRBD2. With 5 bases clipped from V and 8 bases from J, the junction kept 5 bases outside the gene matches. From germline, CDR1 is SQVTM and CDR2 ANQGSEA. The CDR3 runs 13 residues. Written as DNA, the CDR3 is TGCAGCGTTACTAGCGGGAGTTCTTATGAGCAGTTCTTC. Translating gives CSVTSGSSYEQFF.

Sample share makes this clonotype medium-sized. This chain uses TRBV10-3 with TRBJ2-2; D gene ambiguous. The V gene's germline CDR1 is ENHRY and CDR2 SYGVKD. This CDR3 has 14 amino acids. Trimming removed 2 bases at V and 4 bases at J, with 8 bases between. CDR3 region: CAISEVKLTGELFF. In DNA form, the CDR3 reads TGTGCCATCAGTGAGGTGAAACTCACCGGGGAGCTGTTTTTT.

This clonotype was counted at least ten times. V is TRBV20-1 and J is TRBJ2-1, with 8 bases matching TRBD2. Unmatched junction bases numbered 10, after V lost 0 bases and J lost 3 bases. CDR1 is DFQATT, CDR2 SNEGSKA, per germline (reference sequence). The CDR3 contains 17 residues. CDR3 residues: CSAREAASGQYYNEQFF. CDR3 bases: TGCAGTGCTAGAGAGGCCGCTAGCGGGCAGTACTACAATGAGCAGTTCTTC.

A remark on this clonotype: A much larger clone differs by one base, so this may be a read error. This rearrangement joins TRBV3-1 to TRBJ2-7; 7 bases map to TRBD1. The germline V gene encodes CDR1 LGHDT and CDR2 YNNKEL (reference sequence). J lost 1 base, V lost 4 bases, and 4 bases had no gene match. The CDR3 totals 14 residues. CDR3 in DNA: TGTGCCAGCAGCCGAAGGGACAGTTCCTACGAGCAGTACTTC. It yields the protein CASSRRDSSYEQYF.

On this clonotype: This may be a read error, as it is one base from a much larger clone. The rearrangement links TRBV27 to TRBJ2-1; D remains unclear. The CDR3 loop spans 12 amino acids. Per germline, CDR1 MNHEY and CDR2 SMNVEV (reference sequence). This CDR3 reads CASSPSYNVQFF. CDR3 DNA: TGTGCCAGCTCCCCCTCCTACAATGTGCAGTTCTTC.

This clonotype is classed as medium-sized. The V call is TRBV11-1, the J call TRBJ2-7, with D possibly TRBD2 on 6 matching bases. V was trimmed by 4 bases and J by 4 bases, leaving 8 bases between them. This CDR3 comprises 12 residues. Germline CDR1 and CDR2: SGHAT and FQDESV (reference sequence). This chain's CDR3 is CASSWAGYEQYF. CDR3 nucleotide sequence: TGTGCCAGCAGCTGGGCGGGATACGAGCAGTACTTC.

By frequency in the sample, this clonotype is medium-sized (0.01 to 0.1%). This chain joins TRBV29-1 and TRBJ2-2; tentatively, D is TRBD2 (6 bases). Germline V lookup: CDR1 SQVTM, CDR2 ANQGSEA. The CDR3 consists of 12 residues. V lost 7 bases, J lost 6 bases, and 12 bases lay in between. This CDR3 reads CSAPGGAGELFF. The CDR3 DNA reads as TGCAGCGCCCCAGGCGGGGCCGGGGAGCTGTTTTTT.

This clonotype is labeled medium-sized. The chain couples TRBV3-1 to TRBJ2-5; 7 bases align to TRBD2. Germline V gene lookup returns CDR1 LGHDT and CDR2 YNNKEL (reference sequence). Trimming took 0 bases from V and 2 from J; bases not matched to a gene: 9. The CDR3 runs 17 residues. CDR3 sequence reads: CASSQDLASGTQETQYF. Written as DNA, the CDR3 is TGTGCCAGCAGCCAAGATCTGGCCAGCGGGACGCAAGAGACCCAGTACTTC.

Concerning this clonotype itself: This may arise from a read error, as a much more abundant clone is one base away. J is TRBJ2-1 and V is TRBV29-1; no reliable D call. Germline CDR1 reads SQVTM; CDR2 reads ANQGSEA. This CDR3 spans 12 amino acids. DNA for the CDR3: TGCAGCGTTGACGACTCTTCCAATGAGCGGTTCTTC. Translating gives CSVDDSSNERFF.

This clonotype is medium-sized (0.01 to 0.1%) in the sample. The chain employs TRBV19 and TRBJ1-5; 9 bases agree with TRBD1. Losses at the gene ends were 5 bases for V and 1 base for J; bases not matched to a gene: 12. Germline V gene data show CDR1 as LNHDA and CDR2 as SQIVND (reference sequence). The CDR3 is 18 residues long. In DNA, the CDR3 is TGTGCCAGTAGTGACCACCCTTCTGGGACAGGGAGCAATCAGCCCCAGCATTTT. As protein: CASSDHPSGTGSNQPQHF.

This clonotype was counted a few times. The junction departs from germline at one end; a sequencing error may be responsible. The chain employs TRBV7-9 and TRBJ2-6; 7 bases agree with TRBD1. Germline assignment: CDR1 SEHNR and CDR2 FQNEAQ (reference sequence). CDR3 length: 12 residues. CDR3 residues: CALSEGANVLAF. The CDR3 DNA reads TGTGCCCTATCTGAGGGGGCCAACGTCCTGGCTTTC.

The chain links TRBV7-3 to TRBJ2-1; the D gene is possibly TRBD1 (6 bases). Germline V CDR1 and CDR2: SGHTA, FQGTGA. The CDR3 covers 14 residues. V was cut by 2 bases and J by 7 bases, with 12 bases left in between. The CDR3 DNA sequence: TGTGCCAGCAGCTTACTGGGGGCGGATAATGAGCAGTTCTTC. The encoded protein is CASSLLGADNEQFF.

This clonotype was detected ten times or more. CDR3 sequence reads: CASSPIREGRHEQYF. The CDR3 bases are TGTGCCAGCAGCCCCATCCGGGAGGGCCGGCACGAGCAGTACTTC. The rearrangement links TRBV2 to TRBJ2-7, with 8 bases aligning to TRBD2. The CDR3 contains 15 residues. The V and J ends lost 6 bases and 5 bases, in that order; junction bases with no gene match: 12. The germline gives CDR1 SNHLY, CDR2 FYNNEI.

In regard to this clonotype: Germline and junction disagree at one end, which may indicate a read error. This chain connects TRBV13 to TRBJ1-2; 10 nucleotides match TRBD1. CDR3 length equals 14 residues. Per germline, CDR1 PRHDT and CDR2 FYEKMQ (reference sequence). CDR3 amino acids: CANSFRTGGYGYTF. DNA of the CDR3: TGTGCCAACAGCTTCCGGACAGGGGGCTATGGCTACACCTTC.

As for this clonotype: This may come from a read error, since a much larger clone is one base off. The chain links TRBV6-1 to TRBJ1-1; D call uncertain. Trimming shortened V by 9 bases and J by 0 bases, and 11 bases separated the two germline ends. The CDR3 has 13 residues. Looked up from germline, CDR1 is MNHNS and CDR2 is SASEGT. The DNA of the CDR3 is TGTGCCAGAGACGACGGACTGAACACTGAAGCTTTCTTT. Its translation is CARDDGLNTEAFF.

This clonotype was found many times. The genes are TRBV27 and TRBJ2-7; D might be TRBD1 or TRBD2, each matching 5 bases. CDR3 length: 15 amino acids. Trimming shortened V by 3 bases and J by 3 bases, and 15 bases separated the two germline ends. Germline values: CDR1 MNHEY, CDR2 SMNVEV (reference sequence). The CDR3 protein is CASSFGPGPIYEQYF. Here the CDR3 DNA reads TGTGCCAGCAGTTTCGGACCGGGACCCATCTACGAGCAGTACTTC.

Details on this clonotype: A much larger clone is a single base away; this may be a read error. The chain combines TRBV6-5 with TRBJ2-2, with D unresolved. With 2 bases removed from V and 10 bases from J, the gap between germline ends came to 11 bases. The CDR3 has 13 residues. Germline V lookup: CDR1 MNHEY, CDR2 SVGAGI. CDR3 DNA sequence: TGTGCCAGCAGTTACGTGTCTGCCGAGGAGCTGTTTTTT. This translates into CASSYVSAEELFF.

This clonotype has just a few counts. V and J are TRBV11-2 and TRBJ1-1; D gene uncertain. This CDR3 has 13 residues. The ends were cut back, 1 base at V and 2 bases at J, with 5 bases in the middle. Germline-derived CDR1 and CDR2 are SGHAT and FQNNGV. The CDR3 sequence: CASSLGQNTEAFF. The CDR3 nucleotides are TGTGCCAGCAGCTTAGGGCAAAACACTGAAGCTTTCTTT.

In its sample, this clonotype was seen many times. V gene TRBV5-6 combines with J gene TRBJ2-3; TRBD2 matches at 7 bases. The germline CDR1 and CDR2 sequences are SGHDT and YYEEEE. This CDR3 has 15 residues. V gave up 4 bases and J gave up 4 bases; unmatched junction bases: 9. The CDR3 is CASSREGGLADTQYF. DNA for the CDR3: TGTGCCAGCAGCCGAGAGGGAGGGCTCGCAGATACGCAGTATTTT. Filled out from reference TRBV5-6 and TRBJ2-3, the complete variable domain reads DAGVTQSPTHLIKTRGQQVTLRCSPKSGHDTVSWYQQALGQGPQFIFQYYEEEERQRGNFPDRFSGHQFPNYSSELNVNALLLGDSALYLCASSREGGLADTQYFGPGTRLTVL.

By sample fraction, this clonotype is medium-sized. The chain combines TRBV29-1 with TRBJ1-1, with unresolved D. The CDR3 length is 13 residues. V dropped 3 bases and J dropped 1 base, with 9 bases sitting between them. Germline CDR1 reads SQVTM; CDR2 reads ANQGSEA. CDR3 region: CSVDGVRNTEAFF. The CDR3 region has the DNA TGCAGCGTTGACGGGGTTAGGAACACTGAAGCTTTCTTT. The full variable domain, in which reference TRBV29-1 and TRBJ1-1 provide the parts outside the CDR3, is SAVISQKPSRDICQRGTSLTIQCQVDSQVTMMFWYRQQPGQSLTLIATANQGSEATYESGFVIDKFPISRPNLTFSTLTVSNMSPEDSSIYLCSVDGVRNTEAFFGQGTRLTVV.

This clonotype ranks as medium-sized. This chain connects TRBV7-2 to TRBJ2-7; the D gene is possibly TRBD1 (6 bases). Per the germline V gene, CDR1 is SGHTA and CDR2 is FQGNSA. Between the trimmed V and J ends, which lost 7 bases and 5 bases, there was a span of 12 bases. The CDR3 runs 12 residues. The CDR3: CASTYRVDEQYF. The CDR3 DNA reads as TGTGCCAGCACCTACAGGGTTGACGAGCAGTACTTC. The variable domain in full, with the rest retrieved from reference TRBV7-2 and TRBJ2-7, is GAGVSQSPSNKVTEKGKDVELRCDPISGHTALYWYRQSLGQGLEFLIYFQGNSAPDKSGLPSDRFSAERTGGSVSTLTIQRTQQEDSAVYLCASTYRVDEQYFGPGTRLTVT.